The present T cell receptor beta chain was sequenced within a study of Ad26.COV2.S vaccination and SARS-CoV-2 variants. The treatment is: over 15 received Ad26.COV2.S at low or high dose, single or two shots; roughly five received placebo; per-sample allocation not given. Following the first vaccine or placebo injection, samples were taken on day 63. This CDR3 region has 10 residues. V gave up 5 bases and J gave up 4 bases, with 1 base separating them. From germline, CDR1 is LGHDT and CDR2 YNNKEL (reference sequence). The method was immunoSEQ multiplex PCR; TCRdb's version includes in-frame clones alone and lacks a portion of them. The sample carries about 250,000 clones, around 88% recorded once.

This clonotype was sampled from a person between 18 and 65 years old who received the Ad26.COV2.S COVID-19 vaccine or a placebo. The source material was peripheral blood, sampled in a trial of Ad26.COV2.S vaccine versus placebo. The chain employs TRBV3-1 (or the pseudogene TRBV3-2) and TRBJ2-3; D is uncertain. CDR3 loop: CASSSDTQYF. As DNA, the CDR3 is TGTGCCAGCAGCTCAGATACGCAGTATTTT.